Below are 13 T cell receptor beta chains sequenced from a single sample in a study of T cell responses to AZD1222 COVID-19 vaccine. Sequencing was performed with immunoSEQ multiplex PCR; in TCRdb, only in-frame clones are kept and a portion is missing. The sample shows about 120,000 clones, approximately 85% of them seen only once. The sample in question was peripheral blood, obtained on day 0 of AZD1222 vaccination. The origin of the receptors is an adult in good health.

The chain employs TRBV7-2 and TRBJ2-6, with TRBD1 identical over 9 bases. The length of the CDR3 is 16 residues. Trimming took 4 bases from V and 1 from J; bases not matched to a gene: 2. The germline V gene has CDR1 SGHTA and CDR2 FQGNSA. Here the CDR3 reads CASSSQGASGANVLTF. DNA for the CDR3: TGTGCCAGCAGCTCACAGGGGGCGTCTGGGGCCAACGTCCTGACTTTC.

The rearrangement links TRBV9 to TRBJ2-5; 8 bases fit TRBD2. Germline V gene lookup returns CDR1 SGDLS and CDR2 YYNGEE. This CDR3 contains 15 residues. V gave up 3 bases and J gave up 5 bases; unmatched junction bases: 9. CDR3 protein: CASSAGLVAGETQYF. CDR3 nucleotide sequence: TGTGCCAGCAGCGCGGGACTAGTGGCGGGGGAGACCCAGTACTTC.

The chain uses TRBV30 and TRBJ2-3, with a tentative D call TRBD1 (6 bases). V was cut by 3 bases and J by 2 bases, with 12 bases left in between. CDR3 length: 14 amino acids. Germline V gives CDR1 GTSNPN, CDR2 SVGIG (reference sequence). The CDR3: CAWRSPGATDTQYF. For the CDR3, the DNA is TGTGCCTGGAGGAGTCCAGGGGCCACAGATACGCAGTATTTT.

This clone was observed a single time. The chain has TRBV19 and TRBJ2-7, with TRBD1 matching over 9 bases. The CDR3 is made up of 14 amino acids. CDR1 is LNHDA and CDR2 is SQIVND in the germline V gene (reference sequence). V shed 6 bases and J 9 bases; nucleotides not matched to a gene: 12. The CDR3 DNA reads TGTGCCAGTAGCACCGGGACAGGGAGTCTGGGGCAGTACTTC. Amino acids: CASSTGTGSLGQYF.

The V and J genes are TRBV4-2 and TRBJ1-1; a weak D match, TRBD1 (6 bases). This CDR3 contains 15 residues. Trimming took off 0 bases at V and 3 bases at J, with 11 bases between the two ends. From germline, CDR1 is LGHNA and CDR2 YNFKEQ. The CDR3 protein is CASSQEGAGDTEAFF. CDR3 coding DNA: TGTGCCAGCAGCCAAGAGGGGGCAGGGGACACTGAAGCTTTCTTT.

The chain recombines TRBV7-9 with TRBJ1-1; D gene unclear. Germline V gives CDR1 SEHNR, CDR2 FQNEAQ (reference sequence). The CDR3 length is 13 residues. Trimming left V 2 bases short and J 6 bases short, with 10 bases between. The CDR3 sequence: CASSLSLLAEAFF. CDR3 bases: TGTGCCAGCAGCTTATCTCTCCTGGCTGAAGCTTTCTTT. The full variable domain, rest sourced from reference TRBV7-9 and TRBJ1-1, is DTGVSQNPRHKITKRGQNVTFRCDPISEHNRLYWYRQTLGQGPEFLTYFQNEAQLEKSRLLSDRFSAERPKGSFSTLEIQRTEQGDSAMYLCASSLSLLAEAFFGQGTRLTVV.

This clone is a singleton in its sample. This chain uses TRBV5-4 with TRBJ1-1, with D unclear. CDR1 is SGHNT, CDR2 YYREEE, per germline (reference sequence). V was clipped by 0 bases and J by 1 base, with 4 bases between them. This CDR3 comprises 13 residues. DNA for the CDR3: TGTGCCAGCAGCTTGGGGTCGAACACTGAAGCTTTCTTT. Its protein is CASSLGSNTEAFF.

The gene calls are TRBV30 and TRBJ1-2; D remains ambiguous. Trimming shortened V by 0 bases and J by 5 bases, and 4 bases separated the two germline ends. The CDR3 totals 11 residues. Per the germline V gene, CDR1 is GTSNPN and CDR2 is SVGIG (reference sequence). The CDR3 reads CAWSVDYGYTF. CDR3 nucleotides: TGTGCCTGGAGTGTGGATTATGGCTACACCTTC.

DNA of the CDR3: TGTGCCAGCAGCTTACATGGACAGGGAGCCTACGAGCAGTACTTC. It translates to CASSLHGQGAYEQYF. V usage is TRBV7-8 and J usage is TRBJ2-7; 8 positions agree with TRBD1. Germline values: CDR1 SGHVS, CDR2 FQNEAQ. The CDR3 has 15 amino acids. The trim removed 2 bases at V and 2 bases at J, leaving 5 bases unmatched.

The chain recombines TRBV6-5 with TRBJ2-5; no reliable D call. The length of the CDR3 is 16 residues. The germline V gene has CDR1 MNHEY and CDR2 SVGAGI. Trimming shortened V by 0 bases and J by 3 bases, and 14 bases separated the two germline ends. In DNA, the CDR3 is TGTGCCAGCAGTTACTCTTTGGGCAGGCTGGAAGAGACCCAGTACTTC. Amino acids: CASSYSLGRLEETQYF.

The chain is built from TRBV29-1 and TRBJ2-2; 10 nucleotides match TRBD2. The ends lost 6 bases at V and 1 base at J; junction bases unmatched: 2. CDR3 length: 14 amino acids. Germline CDR1 reads SQVTM; CDR2 reads ANQGSEA. The CDR3 DNA sequence: TGCAGCGTCTCTAGCGGGGGGAACACCGGGGAGCTGTTTTTT. This encodes CSVSSGGNTGELFF.

The V call is TRBV6-5, the J call TRBJ2-7, with D possibly TRBD1 on 6 matching bases. This CDR3 has 12 residues. Trimming removed 5 bases from V and 7 bases from J, with 12 bases in between. Germline lookup yields CDR1 MNHEY and CDR2 SVGAGI. The CDR3 reads CASSKQGREQYF. The CDR3 DNA sequence: TGTGCCAGCAGTAAACAGGGTCGGGAGCAGTACTTC.

J is TRBJ1-2 and V is TRBV24-1; no clear D. Per germline, CDR1 KGHDR and CDR2 SFDVKD. This CDR3 comprises 16 residues. V gave up 4 bases and J gave up 8 bases, with 22 bases separating them. The CDR3 bases are TGTGCCACCAGTGACTCTACCAGGACGGGAAAAAGAGGCTACACCTTC. It yields the protein CATSDSTRTGKRGYTF.